The subject of this entry is one T cell receptor beta chain. Using immunoSEQ multiplex PCR, the repertoire was profiled, and TCRdb retains in-frame clones only, with some absent. The table lists around 250,000 clones, roughly 87% of them singletons. V dropped 7 bases and J dropped 1 base, with 13 bases sitting between them. CDR3 length equals 13 residues. In germline, CDR1 is SQVTM, CDR2 ANQGSEA. These data belong to a study of control samples from healthy donors and cancer patients. The material sequenced was PBMCs. The sequence came from a woman aged 55-70 years with lung cancer. This chain connects TRBV29-1 to TRBJ2-5, with D possibly TRBD2 on 6 matching bases. The CDR3 DNA follows: TGCAGCGCGGGGAAGGGAGGCCAAGAGACCCAGTACTTC. Encoded protein: CSAGKGGQETQYF.